This T cell receptor beta chain was recovered during a study of cytomegalovirus exposure and HLA in healthy donors. Study-level results: Presence/absence analyses assumed roughly uniform sequencing depth across donors. Earlier results showed most TCR beta V segments being productive about 87% or about 30% of the time. Reportedly, cytomegalovirus status was diagnosed with high sensitivity and specificity.

The CDR3 is 13 amino acids. CDR1 MNHNS and CDR2 SASEGT come from the germline V gene. Trimming removed 7 bases from V and 5 bases from J, with 11 bases in between. Primers for the PCR totalled 60 Vbeta and 13 Jbeta. Sequenced by immunoSEQ multiplex PCR; TCRdb stores in-frame clones only, minus some. This sample has 200,000 or so clones; roughly 84% occur once, and the top ten carry approximately 0.26%. Note on this clone: As yet, its antigen is unknown.

Sequencing used PBMCs. V and J are TRBV6-1 and TRBJ1-4, with D uncertain. This clonotype was obtained from a boy between 10 and 17 years old in good health and CMV-seronegative. The CDR3 nucleotides read TGTGCCAGCACCCCGACGGGAAATGAAAAACTGTTTTTT. It yields the protein CASTPTGNEKLFF.